This TCR beta chain was captured by sequencing in a study of OX40 agonist ivuxolimab in advanced cancers. Across the whole study: Earlier treatment with anti-PD-1, anti-PD-L1 or anti-CTLA-4 was permitted, and 30% to 40% had received some. Whole-study results and caveats: On average, CD8+ T cells had more expanded clones than CD4+.

The V gene's germline CDR1 is SGHKS and CDR2 YYEKEE (reference sequence). This CDR3 has 14 amino acids. V gave up 0 bases and J gave up 7 bases; unmatched junction bases: 2. As for this clone: What it recognizes is unknown.

Assay used: immunoSEQ multiplex PCR; TCRdb lists only in-frame clones, some missing. The sample shows 60,000 to 85,000 clones, approximately 90% of them seen only once. The genes are TRBV5-5 and TRBJ2-2, with 8 bases identical to TRBD1. Material: CD4+ or CD8+ T cells sorted from blood, obtained in a trial of the OX40 agonist ivuxolimab. This sequence originates from an adult with an advanced solid tumor such as melanoma, head and neck, liver or kidney cancer. CDR3 sequence: CASSLGQGFGELFF. The CDR3 nucleotides read TGTGCCAGCAGCTTGGGACAGGGGTTCGGGGAGCTGTTTTTT.